One and the same sample provided the 7 T cell receptor beta chains below, sequenced in a study of somatic mutations in cytotoxic T cells in rheumatoid arthritis. The protocol was immunoSEQ multiplex PCR, while the TCRdb copy is restricted to in-frame clones and leaves out a portion. The sample holds around 16,000 clones, around 82% seen once. Source material: CD8+ T cells sorted from blood. The receptor set was obtained from a woman aged 45-60 years with rheumatoid arthritis.

As DNA, the CDR3 is TGTGCCAGCAGCCCCGTAGCGGGGGGGCCTGCAGATACGCAGTATTTT. Translating it yields CASSPVAGGPADTQYF. The V gene is TRBV7-7, the J gene TRBJ2-3, with 11 bases fitting TRBD2. With 5 bases clipped from V and 4 bases from J, the junction kept 8 bases outside the gene matches. This CDR3 spans 16 amino acids. In germline, CDR1 is SSHAT, CDR2 FNYEAQ (reference sequence).

J is TRBJ2-5 and V is TRBV15; maybe TRBD2 (6 bases). The CDR3 is 15 residues long. CDR1 LNHNV and CDR2 YYDKDF come from the germline V gene (reference sequence). V lost 0 bases and J lost 5, with 13 bases in between. As DNA, the CDR3 is TGTGCCACCAGCAGAGATTTCGGGGGTGAGGAGACCCAGTACTTC. Protein product: CATSRDFGGEETQYF.

The chain couples TRBV14 to TRBJ2-5; D may be TRBD1 (5 bases). The germline gives CDR1 SGHDN, CDR2 FVKESK. The V end was cut by 0 bases, the J end by 5 bases, with 16 bases between. CDR3 length equals 16 residues. The CDR3 DNA reads as TGTGCCAGCAGCCAAGATAGAGGACACAATCCGGAGACCCAGTACTTC. Translating it yields CASSQDRGHNPETQYF.

The CDR3 DNA sequence: TGCAGCGCCGAAGGCCCGCTTAACTATGGCTACACCTTC. Translating it yields CSAEGPLNYGYTF. V usage is TRBV29-1 and J usage is TRBJ1-2; D ambiguous. Germline V gene lookup returns CDR1 SQVTM and CDR2 ANQGSEA. V lost 7 bases, J lost 1 base, and 13 bases lay in between. The CDR3 covers 13 residues.

The gene calls are TRBV6-4 and TRBJ2-1, with 10 bases fitting TRBD2. Germline-derived CDR1 and CDR2 are MRHNA and SNTAGT. J gave up 6 bases and V 0 bases, and 5 bases lay outside the gene matches. CDR3 length: 16 amino acids. The CDR3 loop is CASSDSGLATINEQFF. The DNA of the CDR3 is TGTGCCAGCAGTGACTCGGGACTAGCGACCATCAATGAGCAGTTCTTC.

The J gene is TRBJ2-5, the V gene TRBV11-3; D call uncertain. Trimming left V 2 bases short and J 2 bases short, with 6 bases between. Germline V CDR1 and CDR2: SGHNT, YENEEA. CDR3 size: 13 residues. CDR3 nucleotides: TGTGCCAGCAGCTTATCGACTCAAGAGACCCAGTACTTC. Translating it yields CASSLSTQETQYF.

The chain has TRBV7-9 and TRBJ1-2; D is ambiguous. Per germline, CDR1 SEHNR and CDR2 FQNEAQ (reference sequence). This CDR3 is 15 amino acids long. The V gene lost 5 bases and the J gene lost 6 bases, with 19 bases spanning the gap. For the CDR3, the DNA is TGTGCCAGCAGCCCCACGGAGGGAGATATTGATGGCTACACCTTC. Translated, it gives CASSPTEGDIDGYTF.